This T cell receptor (beta chain) was profiled in a study of cytomegalovirus exposure and HLA in healthy donors. The ends were cut back, 5 bases at V and 3 bases at J, with 14 bases in the middle. CDR1 MNHEY and CDR2 SMNVEV come from the germline V gene (reference sequence). CDR3 length: 15 residues. Comments on this clone: Antigen specificity is unknown.

The primer mix had 60 Vbeta and 13 Jbeta primers. TCRdb keeps only in-frame clones here, not all; method: immunoSEQ multiplex PCR. The sample lists tens of thousands of clones, around 84% occurring once. Overall study findings and caveats: A list of roughly 160 TCR beta chains associated with cytomegalovirus was given.

The source of this sequence is a man aged 65-85 years in good health and CMV-seropositive. The chain employs TRBV27 and TRBJ2-1, with D tentatively TRBD2 (5 bases). What was sequenced was PBMCs. The CDR3 spells CASSPGWKVYNEQFF. CDR3 nucleotides: TGTGCCAGCAGTCCGGGATGGAAGGTCTACAATGAGCAGTTCTTC.